These 17 T cell receptor beta chains were sequenced from one sample in a study of tumor-infiltrating lymphocytes in localized non-small cell lung cancer. Assay used: immunoSEQ multiplex PCR; TCRdb lists only in-frame clones, some missing. The sample gives 9,000 to 10,000 clones, less than 80% of which show up once; roughly 14% is in the top ten. The material sequenced was lung tumor tissue. Every receptor here comes from a human donor with non-small cell lung cancer.

Only one count was recorded for this clone. The CDR3 DNA reads TGCAGCGTGCTACGGGACAGGGAAGCCGAGCAGTACTTC. Its translation is CSVLRDREAEQYF. The gene calls are TRBV29-1 and TRBJ2-7, with 9 bases lining up with TRBD1. The CDR3 spans 13 residues. The V segment lost 6 bases and the J segment 6 bases; nucleotides outside the gene matches: 9. Germline V CDR1 and CDR2: SQVTM, ANQGSEA.

The V call is TRBV19, the J call TRBJ1-1; D gene uncertain. V was clipped by 6 bases and J by 1 base, with 9 bases between them. Germline V gene data show CDR1 as LNHDA and CDR2 as SQIVND (reference sequence). This CDR3 region has 13 residues. The CDR3 nucleotides read TGTGCCAGTAGCCTCCTCGGGAACACTGAAGCTTTCTTT. As protein: CASSLLGNTEAFF. Full variable domain (rest looked up from reference TRBV19 and TRBJ1-1): DGGITQSPKYLFRKEGQNVTLSCEQNLNHDAMYWYRQDPGQGLRLIYYSQIVNDFQKGDIAEGYSVSREKKESFPLTVTSAQKNPTAFYLCASSLLGNTEAFFGQGTRLTVV.

The V and J genes are TRBV6-6 and TRBJ2-7, with a possible D match to TRBD1 (6 bases). CDR1 and CDR2 from the germline V gene are MNHNY and SVGAGI (reference sequence). The germline V and J ends were trimmed by 1 base and 3 bases, with 13 bases remaining between them. The CDR3 consists of 15 residues. In nucleotides, the CDR3 is TGTGCCAGCAGTTACTGGACAGTTTCCTACTACGAGCAGTACTTC. It encodes CASSYWTVSYYEQYF.

The V call is TRBV27, the J call TRBJ1-6; no reliable D call. The germline gives CDR1 MNHEY, CDR2 SMNVEV (reference sequence). The length of the CDR3 is 16 residues. The germline V and J ends were trimmed by 2 bases and 0 bases, with 8 bases remaining between them. This CDR3 is CASSLSGLSYNSPLHF. For the CDR3, the DNA is TGTGCCAGCAGTTTAAGTGGCCTCTCCTATAATTCACCCCTCCACTTT.

J is TRBJ2-5 and V is TRBV15, with 7 bases matching TRBD1. The CDR3 spans 17 residues. V shed 1 base, J shed 5 bases, and the junction held 13 bases outside the gene matches. Germline loops: CDR1 LNHNV, CDR2 YYDKDF (reference sequence). The CDR3 spells CATSRGVADRARETQYF. For the CDR3, the DNA is TGTGCCACCAGCAGAGGGGTGGCAGACAGGGCCAGGGAGACCCAGTACTTC.

The V call is TRBV30, the J call TRBJ1-4; D not resolved. V was cut by 0 bases and J by 8 bases, with 16 bases left in between. CDR1 GTSNPN and CDR2 SVGIG come from the germline V gene (reference sequence). The CDR3 totals 15 residues. CDR3 nucleotide sequence: TGTGCCTGGAGTGTACCTGGGTCTGCGGGGGAAAAACTGTTTTTT. This sequence encodes CAWSVPGSAGEKLFF.

The chain links TRBV7-9 to TRBJ1-5; possibly TRBD1 for D (6 bases). The CDR3 contains 14 residues. CDR1 is SEHNR, CDR2 FQNEAQ, per germline (reference sequence). The V gene lost 5 bases and the J gene lost 4 bases, with 12 bases spanning the gap. This CDR3 is CASSELQGNQPQHF. CDR3 bases: TGTGCCAGCAGCGAGTTACAGGGAAATCAGCCCCAGCATTTT.

The genes are TRBV6-1 and TRBJ1-2; unclear D gene. From germline, CDR1 is MNHNS and CDR2 SASEGT. The CDR3 runs 13 residues. The V gene lost 2 bases and the J gene lost 8 bases, with 12 bases spanning the gap. The CDR3 spells CASSEKIFAGYTF. For the CDR3, the DNA is TGTGCCAGCAGTGAAAAGATATTCGCCGGCTACACCTTC.

This chain links TRBV7-9 with TRBJ1-1, with TRBD1 matching over 7 bases. The CDR3 totals 14 residues. Germline values: CDR1 SEHNR, CDR2 FQNEAQ (reference sequence). After removal of 5 bases from V and 3 bases from J, the junction contained 6 bases not matched to a gene. The CDR3 sequence is CASSDTGDDTEAFF. DNA for the CDR3: TGTGCCAGCAGCGATACAGGGGACGACACTGAAGCTTTCTTT.

The chain combines TRBV5-6 with TRBJ1-5; maybe TRBD1 (5 bases). The CDR3 loop spans 15 amino acids. The germline V gene has CDR1 SGHDT and CDR2 YYEEEE. Trimming stripped 4 bases from V and 6 bases from J, with 17 bases between. The CDR3 coding sequence is TGTGCCAGCAGCGGGGGGGGAGGCAGACCTCAGCCCCAGCATTTT. It translates to CASSGGGGRPQPQHF.

The V call is TRBV7-3, the J call TRBJ2-1, with D unclear. Per the germline V gene, CDR1 is SGHTA and CDR2 is FQGTGA. This CDR3 has 14 amino acids. The ends were cut back, 0 bases at V and 9 bases at J, with 12 bases in the middle. CDR3 sequence (DNA): TGTGCCAGCAGCTTAACGCGCACAGTCGCTGAGCAGTTCTTC. As protein: CASSLTRTVAEQFF. Complete variable domain (other parts from reference TRBV7-3 and TRBJ2-1): GAGVSQTPSNKVTEKGKYVELRCDPISGHTALYWYRQSLGQGPEFLIYFQGTGAADDSGLPNDRFFAVRPEGSVSTLKIQRTERGDSAVYLCASSLTRTVAEQFFGPGTRLTVL.

This clone was counted only a few times. V and J are TRBV30 and TRBJ2-7; D gene uncertain. The CDR3 covers 12 residues. CDR1 and CDR2 from the germline V gene are GTSNPN and SVGIG (reference sequence). Trimming pared 4 bases from V and 0 bases from J, leaving 7 bases between. CDR3 sequence: CAWTTSSYEQYF. Here the CDR3 DNA reads TGTGCCTGGACCACGTCCTCCTACGAGCAGTACTTC. The whole variable domain, filled in from reference TRBV30 and TRBJ2-7, reads SQTIHQWPATLVQPVGSPLSLECTVEGTSNPNLYWYRQAAGRGLQLLFYSVGIGQISSEVPQNLSASRPQDRQFILSSKKLLLSDSGFYLCAWTTSSYEQYFGPGTRLTVT.

J is TRBJ2-3 and V is TRBV7-2, with TRBD2 matching over 8 bases. V lost 0 bases, J lost 1 base, and 6 bases stayed unmatched. The V gene's germline CDR1 is SGHTA and CDR2 FQGNSA. CDR3 length: 17 residues. CDR3 nucleotides: TGTGCCAGCAGCTTAGCTCCCGGGACTAGGGGCACAGATACGCAGTATTTT. Translated, it gives CASSLAPGTRGTDTQYF.

In nucleotides, the CDR3 is TGTGCCACCAGGGGACTAGCGGGGGGGTACAATGAGCAGTTCTTC. It translates to CATRGLAGGYNEQFF. This rearrangement joins TRBV15 to TRBJ2-1, with TRBD2 identical over 16 bases. Germline V gene lookup returns CDR1 LNHNV and CDR2 YYDKDF (reference sequence). Germline trimming cut 6 bases from V and 4 bases from J; bases unmatched to any gene: 0. The CDR3 runs to 15 residues.

The chain uses TRBV28 and TRBJ2-3; TRBD2 agrees at 11 bases. The CDR3 is made up of 15 amino acids. Looked up from germline, CDR1 is MDHEN and CDR2 is SYDVKM. The V segment lost 3 bases and the J segment 5 bases; nucleotides outside the gene matches: 4. CDR3: CASSLLAGGRDTQYF. The CDR3 nucleotides are TGTGCCAGCAGTTTGCTAGCGGGGGGCCGAGATACGCAGTATTTT.

The chain links TRBV11-2 to TRBJ2-3; 9 nucleotides align to TRBD2. The CDR3 is made up of 17 amino acids. Trimming at V came to 5 bases and at J to 3 bases, leaving 12 bases not matched to a gene. CDR1 is SGHAT and CDR2 is FQNNGV in the germline V gene. The CDR3, as DNA: TGTGCCAGCAGCCCGTCCCAGCGGGGGGAGGTGACAGATACGCAGTATTTT. It codes for CASSPSQRGEVTDTQYF.

This chain connects TRBV11-3 to TRBJ2-1, with D possibly TRBD2 on 5 matching bases. V lost 4 bases, J lost 7 bases, and 20 bases lay in between. Germline V gives CDR1 SGHNT, CDR2 YENEEA. This CDR3 has 16 amino acids. The CDR3 loop reads CASSSEREEVMNEQFF. The DNA for the CDR3 is TGTGCCAGCAGCTCCGAGCGAGAGGAGGTTATGAATGAGCAGTTCTTC.